The 25 T cell receptor beta chains presented below share a single source sample, sequenced in a study of shared clonotypes between healthy human individuals (dated by TCRdb to 2020 to 2022). Receptor libraries were prepared by the immunoSEQ multiplex PCR assay. TCRdb mirrors the immuneACCESS table, restricted to in-frame sequences. Some clones are absent from its copies; in checked studies, under half trace to an unresolved V gene, and the reason for the others is unknown. In all, the sample holds about 480,000 clones, and 60% to 80% of those were seen once. The top ten clones comprise around 13% of the sample. Sequences were obtained from PBMCs. These receptors all come from a woman aged 40 to 49 in good health. Some clones in this sample may be carry-over from other donors' samples.

The rearrangement joins TRBV4-1 to TRBJ2-3; 14 bases are shared with TRBD2. Germline values: CDR1 MGHRA, CDR2 YSYEKL. CDR3 length: 20 residues. Losses at the gene ends were 4 bases for V and 0 bases for J; bases not matched to a gene: 12. CDR3 residues: CASSLGLAGDRWLSTDTQYF. CDR3 nucleotides: TGCGCCAGCAGCCTGGGACTAGCGGGAGATAGGTGGTTAAGCACAGATACGCAGTATTTT.

CDR3 DNA: TGTGCCAGCAGCTTCCTTTTCGGCAGGGGGCTTGAAAAACTGTTTTTT. It translates to CASSFLFGRGLEKLFF. The genes are TRBV7-9 and TRBJ1-4; TRBD1 agrees at 8 bases. This CDR3 region has 16 residues. V gave up 3 bases and J gave up 7 bases; unmatched junction bases: 10. The germline V gene encodes CDR1 SEHNR and CDR2 FQNEAQ (reference sequence).

With respect to this clone: The same CDR3 is also encoded by other DNA sequences in this sample. The rearrangement joins TRBV2 to TRBJ2-5; D call uncertain. Trimming removed 8 bases at V and 5 bases at J, with 6 bases between. The CDR3 sequence is 10 residues long. Germline V gene sequence: CDR1 SNHLY, CDR2 FYNNEI. CDR3 residues: CASSLETQYF. DNA of the CDR3: TGTGCCAGCTCTCTCGAGACCCAGTACTTC.

The chain combines TRBV9 with TRBJ2-7; perhaps TRBD1 as D (6 bases). Germline CDR1 is SGDLS and CDR2 is YYNGEE. The CDR3 loop spans 14 amino acids. The V end was cut by 2 bases, the J end by 3 bases, with 12 bases between. The CDR3 coding sequence is TGTGCCAGCAGCGTCGGGACAAACGACTACGAGCAGTACTTC. This codes for CASSVGTNDYEQYF.

The V call is TRBV11-2, the J call TRBJ1-6; no reliable D call. CDR3 length: 13 amino acids. Trimming stripped 1 base from V and 10 bases from J, with 8 bases between. Germline CDR1 is SGHAT and CDR2 is FQNNGV. CDR3 amino acids: CASSLAHSSPLHF. In nucleotides, the CDR3 is TGTGCCAGCAGCTTAGCTCACAGCTCACCCCTCCACTTT. The full variable domain, completed using reference TRBV11-2 and TRBJ1-6, is EAGVAQSPRYKIIEKRQSVAFWCNPISGHATLYWYQQILGQGPKLLIQFQNNGVVDDSQLPKDRFSAERLKGVDSTLKIQPAKLEDSAVYLCASSLAHSSPLHFGNGTRLTVT.

The count of this clone is one. V gene TRBV4-1 combines with J gene TRBJ2-2; no definite D call. The germline CDR1 and CDR2 sequences are MGHRA and YSYEKL. The CDR3 sequence is 18 residues long. The V end lost 0 bases, the J end lost 0 bases, and 14 bases lay between the germline ends. The CDR3 here is CASSQDTSGYPNTGELFF. The CDR3 bases are TGCGCCAGCAGCCAAGATACCTCAGGCTATCCGAACACCGGGGAGCTGTTTTTT.

This chain links TRBV19 with TRBJ2-7; D could derive from TRBD1 or TRBD2 (5 bases each). CDR1 LNHDA and CDR2 SQIVND come from the germline V gene (reference sequence). CDR3 length: 11 amino acids. V was trimmed by 10 bases and J by 2 bases, leaving 9 bases between them. The CDR3 loop reads CATRGAYEQYF. In DNA, the CDR3 is TGTGCCACCCGAGGGGCCTACGAGCAGTACTTC.

About this clone: This specimen includes other DNA sequences encoding the same CDR3. The gene calls are TRBV28 and TRBJ2-7; 9 bases are a match to TRBD2. V lost 6 bases and J lost 3; bases outside the gene matches: 6. CDR1 and CDR2 (germline): MDHEN, SYDVKM. This CDR3 spans 14 amino acids. CDR3 loop: CASRQGLAVYEQYF. The CDR3 DNA reads TGTGCCAGCAGACAGGGACTAGCCGTCTACGAGCAGTACTTC.

The chain combines TRBV7-2 with TRBJ1-5, with D unresolved. CDR1 and CDR2 from the germline V gene are SGHTA and FQGNSA. CDR3 size: 14 residues. Trimming shortened V by 5 bases and J by 4 bases, and 12 bases separated the two germline ends. Here the CDR3 reads CASSPDQVNQPQHF. In nucleotides, the CDR3 is TGTGCCAGCAGCCCCGACCAAGTTAATCAGCCCCAGCATTTT.

The CDR3 DNA follows: TGCAGCGTTGGTTCTGCGGGAGGCTCCTACAATGAGCAGTTCTTC. Translation gives CSVGSAGGSYNEQFF. This chain uses TRBV29-1 with TRBJ2-1; TRBD2 aligns across 8 bases. The CDR3 spans 15 residues. The germline V gene has CDR1 SQVTM and CDR2 ANQGSEA. Trimming took 4 bases from V and 0 from J; bases not matched to a gene: 5.

V and J are TRBV30 and TRBJ2-1, with D perhaps TRBD2 (5 bases). Germline V CDR1 and CDR2: GTSNPN, SVGIG (reference sequence). With 2 bases removed from V and 8 bases from J, the gap between germline ends came to 19 bases. The CDR3 extends over 15 amino acids. The CDR3 loop reads CAWSPTRRHGDEQFF. The CDR3 bases are TGTGCCTGGAGTCCTACTAGGAGGCACGGAGATGAGCAGTTCTTC.

The chain links TRBV25-1 to TRBJ2-7; 10 positions agree with TRBD1. CDR3 length: 14 amino acids. Unmatched junction bases numbered 8, after V lost 7 bases and J lost 5 bases. Per the germline V gene, CDR1 is MGHDK and CDR2 is SYGVNS. DNA for the CDR3: TGTGCCAGCACCAGCGACAGGGGGCAGGACGAGCAGTACTTC. Encoded protein: CASTSDRGQDEQYF.

The chain combines TRBV10-3 with TRBJ2-1, with 7 bases matching TRBD2. Germline CDR1 ENHRY, CDR2 SYGVKD. Losses at the gene ends were 4 bases for V and 0 bases for J; bases not matched to a gene: 3. CDR3 length: 15 residues. DNA for the CDR3: TGTGCCATCAGTGGAGCGGGACGCTCCTACAATGAGCAGTTCTTC. This sequence encodes CAISGAGRSYNEQFF.

The chain uses TRBV30 and TRBJ1-4, with D tentatively TRBD1 (5 bases). The germline V gene has CDR1 GTSNPN and CDR2 SVGIG (reference sequence). The ends were cut back, 3 bases at V and 2 bases at J, with 7 bases in the middle. The CDR3 has 13 residues. CDR3 DNA sequence: TGTGCCTGGAGGACAGATACTAATGAAAAACTGTTTTTT. As protein: CAWRTDTNEKLFF.

V usage is TRBV4-2 and J usage is TRBJ2-7; 12 bases are a match to TRBD2. The V segment lost 5 bases and the J segment 4 bases; nucleotides outside the gene matches: 12. This CDR3 spans 17 amino acids. CDR1 and CDR2 from the germline V gene are LGHNA and YNFKEQ. CDR3 DNA: TGTGCCAGCAGCGTCGGACTAGCGGGAACCTCACATTACGAGCAGTACTTC. Translation: CASSVGLAGTSHYEQYF.

The CDR3 DNA reads as TGTGCCAGCAGCTTAACCCCCGGGACTAGCGGGAATGAGCAGTTCTTC. Protein: CASSLTPGTSGNEQFF. This chain uses TRBV7-3 with TRBJ2-1, with 12 bases identical to TRBD2. Trimming removed 0 bases from V and 7 bases from J; junction bases left unmatched: 4. CDR3 size: 16 residues. CDR1 is SGHTA, CDR2 FQGTGA, per germline.

This chain connects TRBV11-2 to TRBJ2-1; possibly TRBD1 for D (6 bases). CDR3 length: 12 residues. CDR1 is SGHAT, CDR2 FQNNGV, per germline. V was trimmed by 5 bases and J by 7 bases, leaving 9 bases between them. The CDR3 protein is CASSARGNEQFF. In DNA form, the CDR3 reads TGTGCCAGCAGCGCGAGGGGGAATGAGCAGTTCTTC. The whole variable domain, filled in from reference TRBV11-2 and TRBJ2-1, reads EAGVAQSPRYKIIEKRQSVAFWCNPISGHATLYWYQQILGQGPKLLIQFQNNGVVDDSQLPKDRFSAERLKGVDSTLKIQPAKLEDSAVYLCASSARGNEQFFGPGTRLTVL.

V usage is TRBV4-2 and J usage is TRBJ1-3; D is perhaps TRBD1 (5 bases). Trimming took 1 base from V and 4 from J, leaving 14 bases between them. The CDR3 extends over 16 amino acids. CDR1 and CDR2 (germline): LGHNA, YNFKEQ. The CDR3 loop is CASSQGDAGLGNTIYF. The CDR3 nucleotides are TGTGCCAGCAGCCAAGGGGACGCGGGGCTGGGAAACACCATATATTTT.

The chain recombines TRBV27 with TRBJ2-7, with no clear D. From germline, CDR1 is MNHEY and CDR2 SMNVEV (reference sequence). This CDR3 comprises 15 residues. Between the trimmed V and J ends, which lost 0 bases and 2 bases, there was a span of 11 bases. CDR3 protein: CASSLSDGITYEQYF. The CDR3 DNA follows: TGTGCCAGCAGTTTATCGGACGGAATAACCTACGAGCAGTACTTC.

The chain employs TRBV29-1 and TRBJ2-3; 11 nucleotides match TRBD1. Germline V gene sequence: CDR1 SQVTM, CDR2 ANQGSEA. V lost 7 bases, J lost 5 bases, and 8 bases stayed unmatched. The CDR3 runs 14 residues. The CDR3 DNA reads TGCAGCGCCCGGGACAGGGGGTCGAGAGATACGCAGTATTTT. Translating it yields CSARDRGSRDTQYF.

The chain links TRBV7-2 to TRBJ2-2, with D possibly matching TRBD1 (5 bases). CDR3 length: 15 residues. The V gene lost 5 bases and the J gene lost 8 bases, with 18 bases spanning the gap. The V gene's germline CDR1 is SGHTA and CDR2 FQGNSA. The CDR3 reads CASSIGAQGTGELFF. In DNA, the CDR3 is TGTGCCAGCAGCATAGGGGCCCAGGGCACAGGGGAGCTGTTTTTT.

A remark on this clone: This may come from a read error, since a much larger clone is one base off. This CDR3 is also generated by other DNA sequences in the sample. The genes are TRBV11-2 and TRBJ2-7; D possibly corresponds to TRBD1 (5 bases). This CDR3 comprises 13 residues. Germline-derived CDR1 and CDR2 are SGHAT and FQNNGV. V was trimmed by 2 bases and J by 1 base, leaving 6 bases between them. This CDR3 is CASSLQGSYEQYF. CDR3 bases: TGTGCCAGCAGCTTACAGGGTTCCTACGAGCAGTACTTC.

The rearrangement uses TRBV4-2 and TRBJ2-3; no reliable D call. Germline CDR1 reads LGHNA; CDR2 reads YNFKEQ. Between the trimmed V and J ends, which lost 4 bases and 5 bases, there was a span of 10 bases. CDR3 length: 13 residues. The DNA for the CDR3 is TGTGCCAGCAGCCCCCACCCCAGAGATACGCAGTATTTT. This gives the protein CASSPHPRDTQYF.

Concerning this clone: The same CDR3 can be traced to other DNA sequences in this sample. The V and J genes are TRBV5-1 and TRBJ2-1; 10 nucleotides line up with TRBD2. Per germline, CDR1 SGHRS and CDR2 YFSETQ. J gave up 2 bases and V 4 bases, and 3 bases lay outside the gene matches. This CDR3 is built from 15 residues. CDR3 residues: CASSLTSGTYNEQFF. The CDR3 bases are TGCGCCAGCAGCCTAACTAGCGGGACCTACAATGAGCAGTTCTTC.

Written as DNA, the CDR3 is TGTGCCAGCAGCCCATCCGCAGCGGGTGAGCAGTTCTTC. Its translation: CASSPSAAGEQFF. This chain joins TRBV13 and TRBJ2-1, with a possible D match to TRBD2 (6 bases). CDR1 is PRHDT and CDR2 is FYEKMQ in the germline V gene (reference sequence). This CDR3 has 13 residues. Trimming left V 5 bases short and J 9 bases short, with 14 bases between. Filled out from reference TRBV13 and TRBJ2-1, the complete variable domain reads AAGVIQSPRHLIKEKRETATLKCYPIPRHDTVYWYQQGPGQDPQFLISFYEKMQSDKGSIPDRFSAQQFSDYHSELNMSSLELGDSALYFCASSPSAAGEQFFGPGTRLTVL.